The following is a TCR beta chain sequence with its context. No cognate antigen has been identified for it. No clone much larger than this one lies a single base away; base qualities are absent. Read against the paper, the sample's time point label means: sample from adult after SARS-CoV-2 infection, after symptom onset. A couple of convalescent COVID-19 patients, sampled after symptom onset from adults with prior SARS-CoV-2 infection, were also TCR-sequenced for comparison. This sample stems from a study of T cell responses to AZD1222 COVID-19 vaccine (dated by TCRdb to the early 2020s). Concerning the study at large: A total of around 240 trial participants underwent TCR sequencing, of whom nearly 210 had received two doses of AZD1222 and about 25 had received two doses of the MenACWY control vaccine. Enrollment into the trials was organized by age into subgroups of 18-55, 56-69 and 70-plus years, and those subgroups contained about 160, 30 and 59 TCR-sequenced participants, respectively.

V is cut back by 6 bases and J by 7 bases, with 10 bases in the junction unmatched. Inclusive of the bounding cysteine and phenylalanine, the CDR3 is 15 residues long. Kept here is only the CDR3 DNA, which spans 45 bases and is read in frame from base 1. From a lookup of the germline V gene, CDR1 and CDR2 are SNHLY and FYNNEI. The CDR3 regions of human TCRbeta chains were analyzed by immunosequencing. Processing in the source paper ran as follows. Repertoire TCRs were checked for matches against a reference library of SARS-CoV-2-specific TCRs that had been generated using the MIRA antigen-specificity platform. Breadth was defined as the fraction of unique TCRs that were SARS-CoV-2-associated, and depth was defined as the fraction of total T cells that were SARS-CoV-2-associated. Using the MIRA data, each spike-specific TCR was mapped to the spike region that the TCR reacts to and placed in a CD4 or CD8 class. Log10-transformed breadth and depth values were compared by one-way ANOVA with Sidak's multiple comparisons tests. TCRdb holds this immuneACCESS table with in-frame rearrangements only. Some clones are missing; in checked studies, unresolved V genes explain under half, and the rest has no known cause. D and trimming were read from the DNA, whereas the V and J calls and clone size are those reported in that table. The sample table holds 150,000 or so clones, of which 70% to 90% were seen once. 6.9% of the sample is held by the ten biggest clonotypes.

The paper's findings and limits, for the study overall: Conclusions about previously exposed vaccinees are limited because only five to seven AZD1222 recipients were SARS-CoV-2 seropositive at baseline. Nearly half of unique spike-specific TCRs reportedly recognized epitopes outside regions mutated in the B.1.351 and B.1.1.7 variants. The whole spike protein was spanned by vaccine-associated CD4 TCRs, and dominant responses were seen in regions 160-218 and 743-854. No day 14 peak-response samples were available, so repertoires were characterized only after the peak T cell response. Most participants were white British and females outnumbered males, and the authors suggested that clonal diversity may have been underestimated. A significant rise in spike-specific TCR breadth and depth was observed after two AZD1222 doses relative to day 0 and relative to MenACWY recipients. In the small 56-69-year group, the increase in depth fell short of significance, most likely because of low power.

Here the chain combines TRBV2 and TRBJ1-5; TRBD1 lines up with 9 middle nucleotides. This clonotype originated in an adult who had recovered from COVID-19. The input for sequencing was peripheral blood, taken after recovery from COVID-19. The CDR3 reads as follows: CASSDGTGIEQPQHF. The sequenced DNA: TGTGCCAGCAGCGACGGGACAGGGATTGAACAGCCCCAGCATTTT.